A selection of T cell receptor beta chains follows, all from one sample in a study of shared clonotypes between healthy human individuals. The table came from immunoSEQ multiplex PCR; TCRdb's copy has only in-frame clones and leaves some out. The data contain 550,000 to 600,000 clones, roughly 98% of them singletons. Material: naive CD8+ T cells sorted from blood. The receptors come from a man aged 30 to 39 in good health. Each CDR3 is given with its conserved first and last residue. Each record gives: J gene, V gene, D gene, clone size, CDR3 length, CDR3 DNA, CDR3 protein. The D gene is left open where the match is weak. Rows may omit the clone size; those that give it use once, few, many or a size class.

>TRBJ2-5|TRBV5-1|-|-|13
TGCGCCAGCAGCTTGTATCCTCAAGAGACCCAGTACTTC
CASSLYPQETQYF
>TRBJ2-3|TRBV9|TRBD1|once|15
TGTGCCAGCAATTTGGCAGGGGGCAATTCAGATACGCAGTATTTT
CASNLAGGNSDTQYF
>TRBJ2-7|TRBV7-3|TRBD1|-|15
TGTGCCAGCAGCCCGCGGACAGGGTTAAAGGTCGAGCAGTACTTC
CASSPRTGLKVEQYF
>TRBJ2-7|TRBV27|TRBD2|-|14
TGTGCCAGCAGTTTACCTAGCGGAGGAGGTGCGCAGTACTTC
CASSLPSGGGAQYF
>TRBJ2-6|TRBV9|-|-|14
TGTGCCAGCAGCGTAGCTGCTGGGGCCAACGTCCTGACTTTC
CASSVAAGANVLTF
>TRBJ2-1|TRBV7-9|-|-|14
TGTGCCAGCATCGAGAACAGGGTGGGGAATGAGCAGTTCTTC
CASIENRVGNEQFF
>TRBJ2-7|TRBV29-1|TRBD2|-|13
TGCAGCGTTCGGCTAGCGGGAACCTACGAGCAGTACTTC
CSVRLAGTYEQYF
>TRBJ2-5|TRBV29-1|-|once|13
TGCAGCGTTGGGGAAGGTCTCCAAGAGACCCAGTACTTC
CSVGEGLQETQYF
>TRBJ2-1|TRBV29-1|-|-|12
TGCAGCGTTGGCCCCTTAGGCAATGAGCAGTTCTTC
CSVGPLGNEQFF
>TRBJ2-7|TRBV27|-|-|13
TGTGCCAGCAGTCTCTCGGGGGAGGAGAAGCAGTACTTC
CASSLSGEEKQYF
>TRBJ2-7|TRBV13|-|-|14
TGTGCCAGCAGCTCGTCTGACGAGTCCTACGAGCAGTACTTC
CASSSSDESYEQYF
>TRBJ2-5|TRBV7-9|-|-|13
TGTGCCAGCAGCTTAGACCTGGAAGAGACCCAGTACTTC
CASSLDLEETQYF
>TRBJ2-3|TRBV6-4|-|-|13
TGTGCCAGCAGTCTAGGATACACAGATACGCAGTATTTT
CASSLGYTDTQYF
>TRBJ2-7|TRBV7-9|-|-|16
TGTGCCGGCAGCTCGTGGCTAGGGGTAGGAGTCGACGAGCAGTACTTC
CAGSSWLGVGVDEQYF
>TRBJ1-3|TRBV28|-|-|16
TGTGCCAGCAGTTTAGAGGGCTGGAATGCTGGAAACACCATATATTTT
CASSLEGWNAGNTIYF
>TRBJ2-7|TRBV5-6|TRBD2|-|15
TGTGCCAGCAGCTCTACCAACGGGGGGAACTACGAGCAGTACTTC
CASSSTNGGNYEQYF
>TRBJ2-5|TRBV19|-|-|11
TGTGCCAGTAGAGACCTGGAGACCCAGTACTTC
CASRDLETQYF
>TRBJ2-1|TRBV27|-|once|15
TGTGCCAGCAGTTCCGGAGAGGGGGGGTACAATGAGCAGTTCTTC
CASSSGEGGYNEQFF
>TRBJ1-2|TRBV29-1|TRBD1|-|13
TGCAGCGTTGACAAACGGACAGGGGATGGCTACACCTTC
CSVDKRTGDGYTF
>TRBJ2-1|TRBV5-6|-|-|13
TGTGCCAGCAGCTTGTGGCCCGCATATGAGCAGTTCTTC
CASSLWPAYEQFF
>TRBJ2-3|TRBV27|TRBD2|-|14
TGTGCCAGCAGTTTTAGCGGGAGACTACATACGCAGTATTTT
CASSFSGRLHTQYF
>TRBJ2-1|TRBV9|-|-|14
TGTGCCAGCACCGAGACGAGCTACTACAATGAGCAGTTCTTC
CASTETSYYNEQFF
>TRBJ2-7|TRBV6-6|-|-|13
TGTGCCAGCACCCAATGGGACCCCTACGAGCAGTACTTC
CASTQWDPYEQYF
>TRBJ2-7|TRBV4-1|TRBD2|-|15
TGCGCCAGCAGCCAAGATAGCGGGAGCTCCTACGAGCAGTACTTC
CASSQDSGSSYEQYF
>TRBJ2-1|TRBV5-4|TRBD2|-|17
TGTGCCAGCAGCGGGTGGACTAGCGGCTTCTCCTACAATGAGCAGTTCTTC
CASSGWTSGFSYNEQFF
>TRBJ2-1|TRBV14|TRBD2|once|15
TGTGCCAGCAGCCCCGGGGCGGGGGAGGACAATGAGCAGTTCTTC
CASSPGAGEDNEQFF
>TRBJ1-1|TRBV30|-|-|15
TGTGCCTGGAGAGACTACCGGGACTTCAACACTGAAGCTTTCTTT
CAWRDYRDFNTEAFF
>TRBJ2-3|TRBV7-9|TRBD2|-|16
TGTGCCAGCAGCCCCGAGGGGCTAGCGGGCACAGATACGCAGTATTTT
CASSPEGLAGTDTQYF
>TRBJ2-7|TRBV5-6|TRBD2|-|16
TGTGCCAGCAGCATCCCAACTAGCGGGAGGACCGGGGAGCAGTACTTC
CASSIPTSGRTGEQYF
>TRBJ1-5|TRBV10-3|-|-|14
TGTGCCATCAGGCCTGGAGGGAGGGATCAGCCCCAGCATTTT
CAIRPGGRDQPQHF
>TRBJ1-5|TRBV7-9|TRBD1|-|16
TGTGCCAGCAGCTTAGATGCAGGGGGGATGGTCCAGCCCCAGCATTTT
CASSLDAGGMVQPQHF
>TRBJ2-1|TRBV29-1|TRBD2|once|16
TGCAGCGTTAGGGGACTAGCGGCCCCCTTGGGGAATGAGCAGTTCTTC
CSVRGLAAPLGNEQFF
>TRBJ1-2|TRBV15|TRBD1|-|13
TGTGCCACCAGCGGGGACAGGTTCTATGGCTACACCTTC
CATSGDRFYGYTF
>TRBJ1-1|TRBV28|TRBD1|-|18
TGTGCCAGCAGTCCCACACGGGACAGGCTGGACCTGAACACTGAAGCTTTCTTT
CASSPTRDRLDLNTEAFF
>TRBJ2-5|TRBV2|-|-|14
TGTGCCAGCAGCCGCCCAGGGGGGCAAGAGACCCAGTACTTC
CASSRPGGQETQYF
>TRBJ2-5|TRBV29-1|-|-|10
TGCAGCGTTGGGCAGGAGACCCAGTACTTC
CSVGQETQYF
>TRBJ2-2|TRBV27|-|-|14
TGTGCCAGCAGTTTAGCGGACTCTGTCCGGGAGCTGTTTTTT
CASSLADSVRELFF
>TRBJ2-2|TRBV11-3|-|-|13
TGTGCCAGCAGCCCAAGGACGTCCGGGGAGCTGTTTTTT
CASSPRTSGELFF